These 31 T cell receptor beta chains share one sample of origin, sequenced in a study of early T cells in non-severe SARS-CoV-2 infection. TCRdb analysed the 5' RACE reads with MiXCR anew, one entry per CDR3 protein. This table has tens of thousands of distinct CDR3 sequences, about 5% appearing once. Material for sequencing was whole blood. All receptors come from an adult who was a healthcare worker with PCR-confirmed SARS-CoV-2 infection or an uninfected control (not recorded which).

This clonotype occurred many times. The V and J genes are TRBV10-3 and TRBJ2-3; possible D gene TRBD2, 6 bases. The V and J ends lost 5 bases and 1 base respectively, with 10 bases between them. The germline V gene encodes CDR1 ENHRY and CDR2 SYGVKD. This CDR3 is built from 14 residues. CDR3 nucleotide sequence: TGTGCCATCAGTCAACCTAGCGGCACAGATACGCAGTATTTT. This sequence encodes CAISQPSGTDTQYF.

This clonotype was counted ten times or more. This chain links TRBV7-3 with TRBJ2-2; D is undetermined. V gave up 3 bases and J gave up 6 bases, with 5 bases separating them. This CDR3 is 12 amino acids long. Germline CDR1 and CDR2: SGHTA and FQGTGA. The CDR3 DNA sequence: TGTGCCAGCAGCTTCGGTGCCGGGGAGCTGTTTTTT. It specifies CASSFGAGELFF.

This clonotype was detected only a few times. This rearrangement joins TRBV2 to TRBJ2-3, with 10 bases aligning to TRBD1. The CDR3 consists of 18 residues. J lost 6 bases, V lost 10 bases, and 22 bases had no gene match. In germline, CDR1 is SNHLY, CDR2 FYNNEI. The CDR3 reads CAIDVTIAGTGDWDTQYF. DNA for the CDR3: TGTGCCATAGACGTCACCATAGCCGGGACAGGGGATTGGGATACGCAGTATTTT.

This clonotype was counted many times. V is TRBV28 and J is TRBJ1-2, with D tentatively TRBD1 (6 bases). The CDR3 is 16 amino acids. Germline V gives CDR1 MDHEN, CDR2 SYDVKM. The V end was cut by 0 bases, the J end by 1 base, with 12 bases between. The CDR3 DNA reads TGTGCCAGCAGTTTATGGGTCCAGGGGCGTAACTATGGCTACACCTTC. The encoded protein is CASSLWVQGRNYGYTF.

This clonotype was seen a handful of times. V usage is TRBV6-4 and J usage is TRBJ2-7; a possible D gene is TRBD1 (6 bases). Germline V gives CDR1 MRHNA, CDR2 SNTAGT. V lost 9 bases and J lost 1, with 13 bases in between. This CDR3 has 13 residues. The CDR3 protein is CASTGTPSYEQYF. The CDR3 region has the DNA TGTGCCAGTACCGGGACACCTTCCTACGAGCAGTACTTC.

This clonotype appeared many times. This chain connects TRBV12-3 or TRBV12-4 to TRBJ1-5; 7 bases agree with TRBD1. The CDR3 has 14 amino acids. Trimming took 5 bases from V and 5 from J; bases not matched to a gene: 6. The CDR3 is CASSPGQAYQPQHF. In DNA form, the CDR3 reads TGTGCCAGCAGTCCCGGACAGGCTTATCAGCCCCAGCATTTT.

This clonotype was seen repeatedly, ten times or more. This chain links TRBV9 with TRBJ2-2; D is uncertain. The CDR3 loop spans 13 amino acids. Germline CDR1 and CDR2: SGDLS and YYNGEE. Trimming stripped 3 bases from V and 0 bases from J, with 3 bases between. This CDR3 is CASSGTNTGELFF. CDR3 in DNA: TGTGCCAGCAGCGGTACGAACACCGGGGAGCTGTTTTTT.

This clonotype was observed at least ten times. The chain employs TRBV5-4 and TRBJ2-7; D perhaps matches TRBD1 (5 bases). This CDR3 has 12 residues. The ends were cut back, 3 bases at V and 4 bases at J, with 8 bases in the middle. Germline assignment: CDR1 SGHNT and CDR2 YYREEE (reference sequence). CDR3 sequence: CASSSPGYEQYF. The CDR3 coding sequence is TGTGCCAGCAGCTCACCAGGGTACGAGCAGTACTTC.

There are many counts of this clonotype. The chain combines TRBV6-4 with TRBJ1-6, with D possibly being TRBD1 (6 bases). The CDR3 sequence is 15 residues long. Trimming cost V 3 bases and J 7 bases, with 13 bases left between them. The germline V gene has CDR1 MRHNA and CDR2 SNTAGT. The CDR3 loop is CASSEAQGANSPLHF. CDR3 DNA: TGTGCCAGCAGTGAGGCACAGGGTGCGAATTCACCCCTCCACTTT.

The chain recombines TRBV7-9 with TRBJ2-3, with TRBD1 identical over 8 bases. The germline gives CDR1 SEHNR, CDR2 FQNEAQ (reference sequence). There are 14 residues in the CDR3. V gave up 5 bases and J gave up 4 bases; unmatched junction bases: 5. The CDR3 protein is CASSPGGVADTQYF. The DNA for the CDR3 is TGTGCCAGCAGCCCAGGGGGCGTCGCAGATACGCAGTATTTT.

This clonotype was counted at least ten times. The chain employs TRBV7-6 and TRBJ2-3, with D hard to call. CDR3 length: 15 amino acids. The germline CDR1 and CDR2 sequences are SGHVS and FNYEAQ. Trimming stripped 3 bases from V and 1 base from J, with 11 bases between. The CDR3 loop is CASSLSPERTDTQYF. The CDR3 DNA reads TGTGCCAGCAGCTTGTCCCCGGAGCGCACAGATACGCAGTATTTT.

In this sample, this clonotype turned up many times. The chain carries TRBV6-1 and TRBJ2-2, with D possibly TRBD2 on 5 matching bases. Between the trimmed V and J ends, which lost 4 bases and 7 bases, there was a span of 16 bases. This CDR3 comprises 15 residues. CDR1 is MNHNS, CDR2 SASEGT, per germline. The CDR3 DNA is TGTGCCAGCAGTGGGATGTGGACGGGGAGCGGGGAGCTGTTTTTT. This gives the protein CASSGMWTGSGELFF.

This clonotype was seen a single time. This is likely a read error, given that the CDR3 carries no conserved phenylalanine or tryptophan at its end. The V and J genes are TRBV7-2 and TRBJ2-7, with D perhaps matching TRBD2 (7 bases). Between the trimmed V and J ends, which lost 3 bases and 2 bases, there was a span of 14 bases. Germline CDR1 is SGHTA and CDR2 is FQGNSA. The CDR3 runs to 15 residues. In nucleotides, the CDR3 is TGTGCCAGCAGCTTGGGTGCGGGGGCCCCCTACGAGCAGTACTTG. This gives the protein CASSLGAGAPYEQYL.

With regard to this clonotype: A read error is possible here, since a much larger clone lies one base away. The chain couples TRBV20-1 to TRBJ2-3, with D tentatively TRBD1 or TRBD2 (6 bases each). CDR3 length: 13 residues. Germline CDR1 reads DFQATT; CDR2 reads SNEGSKA (reference sequence). CDR3 residues: CSVISGDTDTEYF. CDR3 coding DNA: TGCAGTGTTATCTCGGGGGACACAGATACGGAGTATTTT.

A few counts support this clonotype. The chain links TRBV7-6 to TRBJ2-5; 11 bases are shared with TRBD1. Unmatched junction bases numbered 5, after V lost 0 bases and J lost 5 bases. Germline CDR1 reads SGHVS; CDR2 reads FNYEAQ. This CDR3 comprises 16 residues. CDR3 sequence reads: CASSLAGQGVFETQYF. The CDR3 DNA sequence: TGTGCCAGCAGCTTAGCGGGACAGGGGGTGTTTGAGACCCAGTACTTC.

This clonotype was detected many times. The V call is TRBV28, the J call TRBJ2-5; possible D gene TRBD1, 6 bases. The germline gives CDR1 MDHEN, CDR2 SYDVKM. This CDR3 spans 12 amino acids. Trimming shortened V by 4 bases and J by 3 bases, and 6 bases separated the two germline ends. The CDR3 region is CASSSGEETQYF. DNA for the CDR3: TGTGCCAGCAGTTCAGGGGAAGAGACCCAGTACTTC.

This clonotype was seen a handful of times. The CDR3 protein is CASSGKAGITDTQYF. The CDR3 DNA reads as TGTGCCAGCAGCGGAAAAGCGGGGATCACAGATACGCAGTATTTT. The chain couples TRBV11-2 to TRBJ2-3, with 7 bases matching TRBD2. Trimming removed 5 bases from V and 2 bases from J; junction bases left unmatched: 7. The CDR3 is made up of 15 amino acids. From germline, CDR1 is SGHAT and CDR2 FQNNGV. The complete variable domain, with remaining parts taken from reference TRBV11-2 and TRBJ2-3, reads EAGVAQSPRYKIIEKRQSVAFWCNPISGHATLYWYQQILGQGPKLLIQFQNNGVVDDSQLPKDRFSAERLKGVDSTLKIQPAKLEDSAVYLCASSGKAGITDTQYFGPGTRLTVL.

There are many counts of this clonotype. This chain's CDR3 is CSARDGRNEQFF. The CDR3 DNA sequence: TGCAGTGCTCGGGACGGGCGGAATGAGCAGTTCTTC. The chain employs TRBV20-1 and TRBJ2-1; D possibly uses TRBD1 or TRBD2 (5 bases each). Trimming took 5 bases from V and 7 from J, leaving 12 bases between them. Germline CDR1 reads DFQATT; CDR2 reads SNEGSKA (reference sequence). The CDR3 covers 12 residues.

This clonotype appeared many times. The rearrangement links TRBV18 to TRBJ1-5; D remains unclear. From germline, CDR1 is KGHSH and CDR2 LQKENI. V was shortened by 5 bases and J by 1 base, with 9 bases between the two germline ends. The CDR3 runs 14 residues. Here the CDR3 DNA reads TGTGCCAGCTCAAGGGAACGGAGCAATCAGCCCCAGCATTTT. This sequence encodes CASSRERSNQPQHF.

This clonotype was recorded many times. This chain uses TRBV10-3 with TRBJ1-2; 8 positions match TRBD1. The junction had 7 bases not matched to a gene; V was cut back by 5 bases and J by 2 bases. From germline, CDR1 is ENHRY and CDR2 SYGVKD. The CDR3 is 15 residues long. CDR3 sequence: CAISLRTGSNYGYTF. CDR3 coding DNA: TGTGCCATCAGTCTCCGGACAGGGAGCAACTATGGCTACACCTTC.

This clonotype has a count of ten or more. This sequence joins TRBV12-3 or TRBV12-4 and TRBJ1-5; 9 nucleotides line up with TRBD1. The CDR3 length is 14 residues. Germline trimming cut 3 bases from V and 6 bases from J; bases unmatched to any gene: 3. In DNA form, the CDR3 reads TGTGCCAGCAGTTTTACAGGGGGCAGTCAGCCCCAGCATTTT. Translated, it gives CASSFTGGSQPQHF.

There are many counts of this clonotype. The CDR3, as DNA: TGTGCCAGTAGTCGGGAGGCGGGCTACAATGAGCAGTTCTTC. This gives the protein CASSREAGYNEQFF. This chain joins TRBV19 and TRBJ2-1, with 7 bases that match TRBD2. Germline V gene sequence: CDR1 LNHDA, CDR2 SQIVND (reference sequence). This CDR3 spans 14 amino acids. V lost 5 bases and J lost 3; bases outside the gene matches: 4.

The sample holds many counts of this clonotype. The chain employs TRBV12-3 or TRBV12-4 and TRBJ2-1, with 13 bases fitting TRBD2. Losses at the gene ends were 6 bases for V and 0 bases for J; bases not matched to a gene: 11. The CDR3 contains 19 residues. In DNA form, the CDR3 reads TGTGCCAGCAGAGCTGGGGGACTAGCGGGGACTGCCTCCTACAATGAGCAGTTCTTC. The encoded protein is CASRAGGLAGTASYNEQFF.

The gene calls are TRBV6-5 and TRBJ1-5, with TRBD1 matching over 7 bases. The germline CDR1 and CDR2 sequences are MNHEY and SVGAGI. The CDR3 runs 15 residues. J lost 5 bases, V lost 7 bases, and 11 bases had no gene match. The CDR3: CASTPRQGLDQPQHF. The CDR3 nucleotides are TGTGCCAGCACCCCCCGACAGGGCTTGGATCAGCCCCAGCATTTT.

The table lists this clonotype with many counts. The chain employs TRBV11-3 and TRBJ2-6; 12 bases are a match to TRBD2. V shed 2 bases and J 1 base; nucleotides not matched to a gene: 3. CDR3 length equals 18 residues. CDR1 is SGHNT and CDR2 is YENEEA in the germline V gene. CDR3 region: CASSLRTSGTSGANVLTF. CDR3 DNA sequence: TGTGCCAGCAGCTTACGGACTAGCGGGACTTCTGGGGCCAACGTCCTGACTTTC.

This clonotype is medium-sized within its sample. The chain employs TRBV10-3 and TRBJ1-6, with D possibly TRBD1 on 6 matching bases. Trimming cost V 10 bases and J 5 bases, with 12 bases left between them. CDR1 is ENHRY and CDR2 is SYGVKD in the germline V gene. This CDR3 contains 13 residues. CDR3 protein: CATRQADNSPLHF. CDR3 DNA: TGTGCCACCCGACAGGCTGATAATTCACCCCTCCACTTT.

This clonotype was seen many times. The chain recombines TRBV3-1 with TRBJ2-5; D uncertain. Per the germline V gene, CDR1 is LGHDT and CDR2 is YNNKEL (reference sequence). This CDR3 contains 15 residues. V was shortened by 4 bases and J by 5 bases, with 17 bases between the two germline ends. The CDR3 DNA reads as TGTGCCAGCAGCCGCGAGCCCGAAGATTCGGAGACCCAGTACTTC. It codes for CASSREPEDSETQYF.

This clonotype was picked up many times. The genes are TRBV6-5 and TRBJ2-6; 12 nucleotides align to TRBD1. Germline assignment: CDR1 MNHEY and CDR2 SVGAGI. The CDR3 consists of 20 residues. J lost 3 bases, V lost 2 bases, and 11 bases had no gene match. The CDR3 coding sequence is TGTGCCAGCAGTTACAGGGACAGGGGGCGTCGTTTTTTTGGGGCCAACGTCCTGACTTTC. It is translated as CASSYRDRGRRFFGANVLTF.

This clonotype was recorded at least ten times. The chain carries TRBV6-5 and TRBJ1-3; D might be TRBD1 (5 bases). V was trimmed by 8 bases and J by 0 bases, leaving 8 bases between them. The CDR3 length is 13 residues. Germline V gene sequence: CDR1 MNHEY, CDR2 SVGAGI. The chain's CDR3 is CASGGTSGNTIYF. For the CDR3, the DNA is TGTGCCAGCGGCGGGACCTCTGGAAACACCATATATTTT.

This clonotype was counted many times. The chain has TRBV7-2 and TRBJ2-7; 7 bases line up with TRBD2. The CDR3 runs 15 residues. Germline CDR1 and CDR2: SGHTA and FQGNSA. V lost 4 bases and J lost 6; bases outside the gene matches: 12. Here the CDR3 reads CASSYGGGLVAEQYF. The CDR3 coding sequence is TGTGCCAGCAGCTACGGGGGAGGGTTGGTGGCCGAGCAGTACTTC.

This clonotype showed up many times. V is TRBV3-1 and J is TRBJ2-3; no firm D call. Germline CDR1 and CDR2: LGHDT and YNNKEL (reference sequence). The V gene lost 4 bases and the J gene lost 0 bases, with 2 bases spanning the gap. The CDR3 spans 12 residues. The CDR3 region is CASSRSTDTQYF. As DNA, the CDR3 is TGTGCCAGCAGCCGAAGCACAGATACGCAGTATTTT.